The clone carrying this T cell receptor (beta chain) occurred once. The antigen remains undetermined. The sample comes from a study of brain T cells in children with intractable seizures. Looked up from germline, CDR1 is SNHLY and CDR2 is FYNNEI. The CDR3 is 15 amino acids. V was trimmed by 5 bases and J by 1 base, leaving 13 bases between them. The protocol was immunoSEQ multiplex PCR, while the TCRdb copy is restricted to in-frame clones and leaves out a portion. The table includes about 320,000 clones, nearly 95% detected once. The time point here: blood from clinic visit 5 months post-surgery; TSC patient then seizure free. Surgery cases with the highest brain T cell transcript signatures were chosen for sequencing. Study conclusions and caveats: Patients' HCMV serostatus was unknown; virus specificity rests on CDR3 similarity alone.

The source was peripheral blood, collected roughly 5 months after surgery. The clonotype was recovered from a boy less than two years old with tuberous sclerosis and intractable seizures. The rearrangement links TRBV2 to TRBJ2-3; D is undetermined. CDR3 nucleotides: TGTGCCAGCAGTATAGGCGGTGGTGGCACAGATACGCAGTATTTT. This gives the protein CASSIGGGGTDTQYF.